Presented here are 2 T cell receptor beta chains from one specimen sequenced in a study of T cells in Graves' hyperthyroidism and ophthalmopathy (dated by TCRdb to 2018 to 2020). Receptor libraries were prepared by multiplex PCR. Sequencing took place on an Illumina HiSeq 2000. TCR beta CDR3 regions were amplified from RNA transcripts. The TCR CDR3 was subjected to a first round of RT-PCR using the HTBI primer set and the Qiagen OneStep RT-PCR kit. TCRdb applied fastp at Q25 and MiXCR to the public reads, then kept only in-frame beta chains. Under each unique CDR3 protein, matching rows form one entry showing the most common genes and DNA. The sample table lists under 130,000 distinct CDR3 sequences, 47% of them with a count of one. Together, the top ten hold approximately 25% of the sample. The sequenced sample was blood. The receptors stem from a man in his forties with Graves' hyperthyroidism.

In the case of this clonotype: A much bigger clone sits one base away, suggesting this may be a read error. The rearrangement uses TRBV12-3 or TRBV12-4 and TRBJ1-4; a weak D match, TRBD1 (6 bases). The CDR3 extends over 13 amino acids. V shed 5 bases and J shed 7 bases, with 11 bases lying between them. The CDR3 coding sequence is TGTGCCAGCAGTCGGGACATCAGTGAAAAACTGTTTTTT. Translating gives CASSRDISEKLFF.

Regarding this clonotype: An end of the junction does not agree with germline; a read error may underlie this. V gene TRBV15 combines with J gene TRBJ2-5; D not certain. Germline CDR1 LNHNV, CDR2 YYDKDF (reference sequence). This CDR3 is 17 amino acids long. As DNA, the CDR3 is TGTGCCACCATCAGAGATCCTCAGGATTTAAACCAAGAGACCCAATACTTC. Residues: CATIRDPQDLNQETQYF.